The clone carrying this T cell receptor beta chain was picked up many times. Its antigen is still unknown. This record belongs to a study of glioma-infiltrating T cells. Regarding the study as a whole: Tissue-blood divergence was below expectation in non-neoplastic patients, above in gliomas.

The CDR3 length is 13 residues. The V end lost 6 bases, the J end lost 3 bases, and 8 bases lay between the germline ends. The germline V gene encodes CDR1 MNHEY and CDR2 SVGEGT. Using RNA template, CDR3s of TCR alpha and beta were amplified with iRepertoire arm-PCR. TCRdb reprocessed the multiplex PCR reads with MiXCR, giving one entry per CDR3 protein. The sample lists 100,000 to 150,000 distinct CDR3 sequences, 20% to 25% occurring once. Sequenced material: glioma tissue, nonneoplastic brain tissue, or PBMCs (not recorded which). The chain uses TRBV6-2 or TRBV6-3 and TRBJ2-2; D gene ambiguous. This TCR came from a human donor with low-grade glioma or glioblastoma, undergoing nonglioma brain surgery, or in good health (not recorded which). This chain's CDR3 is CASSHLYTGELFF. CDR3 DNA: TGTGCCAGCAGCCACCTCTACACCGGGGAGCTGTTTTTT.